Below, one T cell receptor beta chain is given with its context. The data were obtained in a study of blood T cell repertoires in COVID-19. Study background: Sources were T cells, B-cell-depleted T cells, or PBMCs; the material itself was cDNA or gDNA.

The V segment lost 3 bases and the J segment 4 bases; nucleotides outside the gene matches: 12. The CDR3 runs 16 residues. Per the germline V gene, CDR1 is DFQATT and CDR2 is SNEGSKA (reference sequence). Per the authors' pipeline: By means of reference gene primer amplification, nucleated cell counts were estimated. TCRdb's copy holds only in-frame clones and misses some; the assay was immunoSEQ multiplex PCR. V and J calls and clone size are those listed in that table; D and trimming were worked out from the DNA. The sample lists 250,000 to 400,000 clones; around 87% were seen once. The V gene is TRBV20-1, the J gene TRBJ2-3; 8 nucleotides line up with TRBD1. Sample: peripheral blood. The TCR sequence derives from a man aged 50-59 years with active or convalescent COVID-19. CDR3 protein: CSASPLPGGEADTQYF. The CDR3 DNA follows: TGCAGTGCTAGTCCCCTTCCAGGGGGCGAGGCAGATACGCAGTATTTT.